These 22 T cell receptor beta chains originate from one sample sequenced in a study of human T cells and chemical hapten exposure. MiXCR, run by TCRdb on the RACE reads, gives a single entry per CDR3 protein. Of around 330,000 distinct CDR3 sequences listed, around 5.5% are singletons. Sample time point: pre-sensitization, week 0. Treatment noted: therapeutic diphenylcyclopropenone sensitization with weekly scalp DPC. Source: whole blood, taken in connection with sensitization to the hapten diphenylcyclopropenone (DPC). The receptors here all came from a woman aged 18-35 years with alopecia areata. Some clones in this sample may be carry-over from other donors' samples.

This clonotype was picked up a small number of times. The V call is TRBV10-3, the J call TRBJ1-3; D unresolved. The CDR3 consists of 12 residues. V lost 0 bases to trimming and J lost 3 bases, with 0 bases between them. Germline V CDR1 and CDR2: ENHRY, SYGVKD. The CDR3 nucleotides read TGTGCCATCAGTGAGTCTGGAAACACCATATATTTT. This codes for CAISESGNTIYF.

There are a few counts of this clonotype. The chain carries TRBV11-1 and TRBJ2-7; 9 nucleotides match TRBD1. This CDR3 has 15 residues. Germline assignment: CDR1 SGHAT and CDR2 FQDESV (reference sequence). Trimming removed 2 bases from V and 6 bases from J; junction bases left unmatched: 8. CDR3 nucleotides: TGTGCCAGCAGCTTAAACACGGACAGGGGTGGCGAGCAGTACTTC. It specifies CASSLNTDRGGEQYF. The complete variable domain, with remaining parts taken from reference TRBV11-1 and TRBJ2-7, reads EAEVAQSPRYKITEKSQAVAFWCDPISGHATLYWYRQILGQGPELLVQFQDESVVDDSQLPKDRFSAERLKGVDSTLKIQPAELGDSAMYLCASSLNTDRGGEQYFGPGTRLTVT.

V gene TRBV2 combines with J gene TRBJ1-5; no clear D. V was shortened by 8 bases and J by 0 bases, with 29 bases between the two germline ends. Germline V lookup: CDR1 SNHLY, CDR2 FYNNEI. The CDR3 has 20 amino acids. As DNA, the CDR3 is TGTGCCAGCGGGGTCGCCCGGACCGATCGATACGGGGATAGCAATCAGCCCCAGCATTTT. This translates into CASGVARTDRYGDSNQPQHF.

The chain employs TRBV20-1 and TRBJ2-3; 10 bases are shared with TRBD2. The CDR3 spans 16 residues. V gave up 3 bases and J gave up 0 bases; unmatched junction bases: 6. Per the germline V gene, CDR1 is DFQATT and CDR2 is SNEGSKA (reference sequence). The CDR3 DNA reads TGCAGTGCTAGCCACCATAGCGGGGGGAGCACAGATACGCAGTATTTT. Translated: CSASHHSGGSTDTQYF.

This clonotype has ten or more counts. The chain combines TRBV4-1 with TRBJ1-4, with D possibly matching TRBD1 (5 bases). CDR3 length equals 16 residues. Germline values: CDR1 MGHRA, CDR2 YSYEKL. Trimming took 0 bases from V and 1 from J, leaving 9 bases between them. The CDR3 loop is CASSQDTGRTNEKLFF. For the CDR3, the DNA is TGCGCCAGCAGCCAAGATACGGGGCGAACTAATGAAAAACTGTTTTTT.

There are a few counts of this clonotype. The genes are TRBV18 and TRBJ1-1; D unresolved. CDR3 size: 15 residues. Trimming removed 3 bases at V and 1 base at J, with 12 bases between. The germline V gene has CDR1 KGHSH and CDR2 LQKENI. The CDR3 DNA follows: TGTGCCAGCTCACCCGTTGCCCCAGGGAACACTGAAGCTTTCTTT. It is translated as CASSPVAPGNTEAFF.

On this clonotype itself: Since a much larger clone is just one base distant, this may be a read error. The chain is built from TRBV6-2 or TRBV6-3 and TRBJ2-7; tentatively, D is TRBD2 (6 bases). The CDR3 has 13 amino acids. CDR1 MNHEY and CDR2 SVGEGT come from the germline V gene. V was trimmed by 6 bases and J by 3 bases, leaving 12 bases between them. CDR3 protein: CASRFGGGYEQYF. In nucleotides, the CDR3 is TGTGCCAGCAGGTTCGGGGGAGGCTACGAGCAGTACTTC.

In its sample, this clonotype was seen many times. V is TRBV7-2 and J is TRBJ1-5; D gene unclear. Germline-derived CDR1 and CDR2 are SGHTA and FQGNSA. This CDR3 has 15 amino acids. V was cut by 1 base and J by 0 bases, with 7 bases left in between. CDR3 region: CASSLVQNSNQPQHF. CDR3 coding DNA: TGTGCCAGCAGCTTAGTCCAGAATAGCAATCAGCCCCAGCATTTT.

This clonotype was picked up a small number of times. V gene TRBV5-1 combines with J gene TRBJ1-4; 9 bases line up with TRBD1. The germline V gene encodes CDR1 SGHRS and CDR2 YFSETQ. The CDR3 is 14 amino acids. Trimming took 4 bases from V and 8 from J; bases not matched to a gene: 6. The CDR3 DNA reads as TGCGCCAGCAGCAAAGAAGGGACAGGGGAAAAACTGTTTTTT. Residues: CASSKEGTGEKLFF.

This clonotype has only a few counts. CDR3 DNA: TGTGCCAGCTCACCAAACAGGGGGCGCACAGATACGCAGTATTTT. Translation: CASSPNRGRTDTQYF. V and J are TRBV18 and TRBJ2-3, with 9 bases matching TRBD1. Germline trimming cut 2 bases from V and 1 base from J; bases unmatched to any gene: 1. This CDR3 has 15 amino acids. Germline CDR1 and CDR2: KGHSH and LQKENI.

This clonotype came up many times. V gene TRBV6-1 combines with J gene TRBJ2-1; TRBD1 is a possible D gene (5 bases). The CDR3 covers 13 residues. Deletions cut 4 bases from V and 7 bases from J, with 11 bases between. Germline V gene lookup returns CDR1 MNHNS and CDR2 SASEGT. This CDR3 is CASSGQGRNEQFF. Here the CDR3 DNA reads TGTGCCAGCAGTGGTCAGGGTAGGAATGAGCAGTTCTTC.

This clonotype was seen a few times. V and J are TRBV5-5 and TRBJ1-1, with 7 nucleotides matching TRBD1. CDR1 is SGHKS, CDR2 YYEKEE, per germline (reference sequence). The V gene end was trimmed by 3 bases and the J gene end by 12 bases; junction bases not matched to a gene: 5. The length of the CDR3 is 11 residues. CDR3 region: CASSWGTETFF. The CDR3 coding sequence is TGTGCCAGCAGCTGGGGGACAGAAACTTTCTTT.

This clonotype was found many times. This chain joins TRBV6-8 and TRBJ2-3, with TRBD1 identical over 7 bases. V shed 7 bases and J 4 bases; nucleotides not matched to a gene: 5. Germline lookup yields CDR1 MNHGY and CDR2 SAAAGT. The CDR3 loop spans 13 amino acids. The CDR3 region has the DNA TGTGCCAGCACCGGACAGGAGGCAGATACGCAGTATTTT. This translates into CASTGQEADTQYF.

In this sample, this clonotype turned up many times. This rearrangement joins TRBV29-1 to TRBJ1-1; D uncertain. Germline V gene lookup returns CDR1 SQVTM and CDR2 ANQGSEA. V lost 4 bases, J lost 4 bases, and 10 bases lay in between. CDR3 length: 12 amino acids. The CDR3 DNA sequence: TGCAGCGTTGTACGAAGTTCCACTGAAGCTTTCTTT. As protein: CSVVRSSTEAFF.

This clonotype was seen at least ten times. The chain combines TRBV5-6 with TRBJ1-2; TRBD1 matches 7 bases. V dropped 4 bases and J dropped 2; count of bases not matched to a gene: 5. This CDR3 comprises 14 residues. Germline loops: CDR1 SGHDT, CDR2 YYEEEE. CDR3 region: CASSLGQANYGYTF. The CDR3 nucleotides read TGTGCCAGCAGCCTTGGACAGGCGAACTATGGCTACACCTTC. Together with reference TRBV5-6 and TRBJ1-2, the CDR3 gives the full variable domain: DAGVTQSPTHLIKTRGQQVTLRCSPKSGHDTVSWYQQALGQGPQFIFQYYEEEERQRGNFPDRFSGHQFPNYSSELNVNALLLGDSALYLCASSLGQANYGYTFGSGTRLTVV.

This clonotype was seen a few times. J is TRBJ2-5 and V is TRBV5-4; D is uncertain. V was trimmed by 0 bases and J by 3 bases, leaving 12 bases between them. The germline CDR1 and CDR2 sequences are SGHNT and YYREEE (reference sequence). CDR3 length equals 15 residues. The CDR3 region has the DNA TGTGCCAGCAGCTTGGCATCAGAGAGTAAAGAGACCCAGTACTTC. Translation: CASSLASESKETQYF. Variable domain in full (rest from reference TRBV5-4 and TRBJ2-5): ETGVTQSPTHLIKTRGQQVTLRCSSQSGHNTVSWYQQALGQGPQFIFQYYREEENGRGNFPPRFSGLQFPNYSSELNVNALELDDSALYLCASSLASESKETQYFGPGTRLLVL.

This clonotype has ten or more counts. This rearrangement joins TRBV12-3 or TRBV12-4 to TRBJ1-5, with 10 bases lining up with TRBD1. J was trimmed by 5 bases and V by 0 bases; bases with no gene match: 7. The length of the CDR3 is 17 residues. CDR3 nucleotide sequence: TGTGCCAGCAGTTTAGCGGTCGGACAGGGGGAAGATCAGCCCCAGCATTTT. Translated: CASSLAVGQGEDQPQHF.

This clonotype was counted only a few times. The chain is built from TRBV5-1 and TRBJ2-7; TRBD1 is a possible D gene (6 bases). The CDR3 is made up of 16 amino acids. Germline lookup yields CDR1 SGHRS and CDR2 YFSETQ. The V gene lost 0 bases and the J gene lost 3 bases, with 16 bases spanning the gap. The CDR3: CASSLGAATGFYEQYF. DNA for the CDR3: TGCGCCAGCAGCTTGGGGGCCGCGACAGGATTCTACGAGCAGTACTTC.

This clonotype was detected a few times. The chain uses TRBV7-3 and TRBJ2-2, with a tentative D call TRBD2 (6 bases). The CDR3 has 16 amino acids. CDR1 and CDR2 from the germline V gene are SGHTA and FQGTGA. Trimming stripped 1 base from V and 6 bases from J, with 15 bases between. Here the CDR3 DNA reads TGTGCCAGCAGCTTAAGGGACTCCGAATGGCCCGGGGAGCTGTTTTTT. It encodes CASSLRDSEWPGELFF.

This clonotype was counted only a few times. The CDR3 DNA is TGTGCCAGCAGCCAACTCCGATTTGGTTATTCACCCCTCCACTTT. Translating it yields CASSQLRFGYSPLHF. This sequence joins TRBV3-1 and TRBJ1-6; no definite D call. Trimming removed 2 bases from V and 8 bases from J, with 13 bases in between. The CDR3 loop spans 15 amino acids. In germline, CDR1 is LGHDT, CDR2 YNNKEL (reference sequence). Complete variable domain (other parts from reference TRBV3-1 and TRBJ1-6): DTAVSQTPKYLVTQMGNDKSIKCEQNLGHDTMYWYKQDSKKFLKIMFSYNNKELIINETVPNRFSPKSPDKAHLNLHINSLELGDSAVYFCASSQLRFGYSPLHFGNGTRLTVT.

This clonotype was picked up a small number of times. The V and J genes are TRBV28 and TRBJ1-1; D is uncertain. Trimming took off 6 bases at V and 2 bases at J, with 10 bases between the two ends. The CDR3 extends over 13 amino acids. In germline, CDR1 is MDHEN, CDR2 SYDVKM. The CDR3: CASSRNFNTEAFF. Written as DNA, the CDR3 is TGTGCCAGCAGCAGAAATTTTAACACTGAAGCTTTCTTT. The full variable domain, in which reference TRBV28 and TRBJ1-1 provide the parts outside the CDR3, is DVKVTQSSRYLVKRTGEKVFLECVQDMDHENMFWYRQDPGLGLRLIYFSYDVKMKEKGDIPEGYSVSREKKERFSLILESASTNQTSMYLCASSRNFNTEAFFGQGTRLTVV.

The genes are TRBV9 and TRBJ2-3, with D unresolved. The V gene lost 0 bases and the J gene lost 5 bases, with 10 bases spanning the gap. CDR1 is SGDLS and CDR2 is YYNGEE in the germline V gene. There are 14 residues in the CDR3. The CDR3 sequence is CASSVGSPIDTQYF. The CDR3 region has the DNA TGTGCCAGCAGCGTAGGTTCCCCAATAGATACGCAGTATTTT.